The sequence of this T cell receptor beta chain was determined in a study of shared clonotypes between healthy human individuals. V lost 2 bases to trimming and J lost 7 bases, with 14 bases between them. The V gene's germline CDR1 is SNHLY and CDR2 FYNNEI. The CDR3 covers 14 residues. Sequencing was performed with immunoSEQ multiplex PCR; in TCRdb, only in-frame clones are kept and a portion is missing. The data contain roughly 2.2 million clones, 85% to 95% of them seen just once; the ten biggest clones take up about 0.41%. This TCR came from a man aged 18 to 29 in good health. Some clones in this sample may be carry-over from other donors' samples. Sequenced sample: naive CD4+ T cells from PBMCs. Specified subset: CD45RA+ positively selected. The chain has TRBV2 and TRBJ1-2, with TRBD1 as a possible D gene (6 bases). The CDR3 reads CASSERGGGSGYTF. CDR3 in DNA: TGTGCCAGCAGTGAACGAGGGGGGGGTAGTGGCTACACCTTC.